This T cell receptor (beta chain) stems from a study of blood T cell repertoires in COVID-19. Study-level information: Acute and convalescent COVID-19 specimens originated in the United States, Italy and Spain.

Data came from immunoSEQ multiplex PCR; TCRdb stores just in-frame clones and leaves some out. The sample yields hundreds of thousands of clones, roughly 90% seen once. The clonotype originates from a young man with active or convalescent COVID-19. The sample was peripheral blood.

CDR3 bases: TGTGCCAGCAGTTTAGCCCCCGCTCAGCGCTCTGGAAACACCATATATTTT. Its protein product is CASSLAPAQRSGNTIYF. The J gene is TRBJ1-3, the V gene TRBV27; D is ambiguous. The CDR3 is made up of 17 amino acids. The germline V gene encodes CDR1 MNHEY and CDR2 SMNVEV (reference sequence). Trimming took 2 bases from V and 0 from J, leaving 14 bases between them.